This T cell receptor (beta chain) emerged from a study of early T cells in non-severe SARS-CoV-2 infection. TCRdb reprocessed the 5' RACE reads with MiXCR, giving one entry per CDR3 protein. The data show about 56,000 distinct CDR3 sequences, over 9.5% seen once. Trimming shortened V by 6 bases and J by 4 bases, and 18 bases separated the two germline ends. CDR3 length: 15 residues. CDR1 is MNHNY, CDR2 SVGAGI, per germline (reference sequence). The sequence derives from an adult who was a healthcare worker with PCR-confirmed SARS-CoV-2 infection or an uninfected control (not recorded which). Sequenced material: whole blood. The chain links TRBV6-6 to TRBJ1-2; tentatively, D is TRBD1 (5 bases). In nucleotides, the CDR3 is TGTGCCAGCAGCCCCCCGGGACCCCTAACCTATGGCTACACCTTC. This sequence encodes CASSPPGPLTYGYTF.